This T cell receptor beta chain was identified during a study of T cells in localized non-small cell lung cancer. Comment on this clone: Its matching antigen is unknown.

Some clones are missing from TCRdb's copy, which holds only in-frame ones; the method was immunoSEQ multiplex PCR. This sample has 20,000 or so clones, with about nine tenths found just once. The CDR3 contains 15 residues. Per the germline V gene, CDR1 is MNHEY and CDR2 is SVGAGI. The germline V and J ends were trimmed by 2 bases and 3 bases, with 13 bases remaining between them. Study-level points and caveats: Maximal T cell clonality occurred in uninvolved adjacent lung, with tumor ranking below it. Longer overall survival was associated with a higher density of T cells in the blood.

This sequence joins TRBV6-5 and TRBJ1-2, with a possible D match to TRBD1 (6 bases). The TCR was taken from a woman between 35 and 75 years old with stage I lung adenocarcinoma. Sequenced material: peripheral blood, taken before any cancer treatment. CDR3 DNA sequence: TGTGCCAGCAGTTACCGAAACAGGGAGGACTATGGCTACACCTTC. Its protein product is CASSYRNREDYGYTF.